This entry features one T cell receptor (beta chain) sequence. This record comes from a study of shared clonotypes between healthy human individuals. Generated by immunoSEQ multiplex PCR, the TCRdb table keeps only in-frame clones and is missing some. Of 2,500,000 or so clones in the sample, 93% were seen once. This CDR3 has 18 amino acids. Division of CD4+ cells produced a CD45RA+ naive subset and a CD45RA-negative memory subset. This receptor was taken from a man aged 18 to 30 in good health. Some clones in this sample may be carry-over from other donors' samples. This sequence joins TRBV21-1 and TRBJ2-5; whether TRBD2, the table's D call, matches the DNA was not checked. TRBV21-1 is a known pseudogene. The source material was naive CD4+ T cells from PBMCs. Subset described: CD45RA+ positively selected. CDR3 DNA sequence: TGTGCCAGCAGCAAACCGCTAACTAGCGGGAGGAGGATACTAACCCAGTACTTC. This codes for CASSKPLTSGRRILTQYF.